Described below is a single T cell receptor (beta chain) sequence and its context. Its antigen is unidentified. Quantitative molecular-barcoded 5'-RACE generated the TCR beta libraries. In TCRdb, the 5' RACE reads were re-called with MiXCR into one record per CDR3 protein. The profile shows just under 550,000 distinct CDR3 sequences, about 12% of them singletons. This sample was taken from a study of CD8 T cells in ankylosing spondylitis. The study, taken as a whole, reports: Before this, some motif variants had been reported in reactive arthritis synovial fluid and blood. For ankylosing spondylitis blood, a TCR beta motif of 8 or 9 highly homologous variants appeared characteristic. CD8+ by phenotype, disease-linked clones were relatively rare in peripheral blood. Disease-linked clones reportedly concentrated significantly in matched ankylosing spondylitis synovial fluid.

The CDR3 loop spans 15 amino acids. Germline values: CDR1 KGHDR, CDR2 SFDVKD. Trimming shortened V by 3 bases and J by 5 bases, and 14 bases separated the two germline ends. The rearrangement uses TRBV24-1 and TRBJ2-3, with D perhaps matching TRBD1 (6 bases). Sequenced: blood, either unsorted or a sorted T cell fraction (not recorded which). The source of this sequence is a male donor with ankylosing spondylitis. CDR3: CATSDTPGAIDTQYF. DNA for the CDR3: TGTGCCACCAGTGATACCCCAGGGGCTATAGATACGCAGTATTTT.